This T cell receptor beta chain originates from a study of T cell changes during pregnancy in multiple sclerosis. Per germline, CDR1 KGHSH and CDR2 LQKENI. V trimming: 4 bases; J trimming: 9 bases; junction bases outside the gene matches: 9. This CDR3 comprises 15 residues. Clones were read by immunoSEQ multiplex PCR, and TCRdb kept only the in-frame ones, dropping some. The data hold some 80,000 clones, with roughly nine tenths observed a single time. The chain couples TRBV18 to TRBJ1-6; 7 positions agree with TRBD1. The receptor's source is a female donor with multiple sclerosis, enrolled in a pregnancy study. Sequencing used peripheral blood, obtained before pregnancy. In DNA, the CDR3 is TGTGCCAGCTCACACCGACAGGGTAGCGGTTCACCCCTCCACTTT. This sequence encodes CASSHRQGSGSPLHF.